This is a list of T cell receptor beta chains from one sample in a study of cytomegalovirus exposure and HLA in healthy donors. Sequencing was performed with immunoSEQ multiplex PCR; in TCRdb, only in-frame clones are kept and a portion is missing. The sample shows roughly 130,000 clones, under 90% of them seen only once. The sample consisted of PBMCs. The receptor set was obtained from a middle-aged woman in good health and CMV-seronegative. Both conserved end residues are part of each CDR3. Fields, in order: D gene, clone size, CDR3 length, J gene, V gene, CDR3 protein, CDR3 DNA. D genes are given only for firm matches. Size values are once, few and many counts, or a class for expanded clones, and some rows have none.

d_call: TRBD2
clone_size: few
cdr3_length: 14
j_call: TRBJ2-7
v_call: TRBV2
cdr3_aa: CASSEGRTSSEQYF
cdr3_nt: TGTGCCAGCAGCGAGGGCCGGACTAGCAGCGAGCAGTACTTC

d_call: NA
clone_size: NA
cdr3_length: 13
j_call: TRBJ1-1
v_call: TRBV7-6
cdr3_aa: CASSLLGRNEAFF
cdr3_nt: TGTGCCAGCAGCTTATTGGGGAGGAATGAAGCTTTCTTT

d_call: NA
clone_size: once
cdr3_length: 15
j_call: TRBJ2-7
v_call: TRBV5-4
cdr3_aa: CASSYYTGTGDEQYF
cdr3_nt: TGTGCCAGCAGCTATTATACCGGGACTGGAGACGAGCAGTACTTC

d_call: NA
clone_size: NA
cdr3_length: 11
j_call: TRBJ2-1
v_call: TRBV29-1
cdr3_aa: CSVTRHNEQFF
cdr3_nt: TGCAGCGTTACTAGACACAATGAGCAGTTCTTC

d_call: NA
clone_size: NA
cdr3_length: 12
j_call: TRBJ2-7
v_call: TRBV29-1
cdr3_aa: CSAILSPYEQYF
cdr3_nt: TGCAGCGCCATACTCTCCCCCTACGAGCAGTACTTC

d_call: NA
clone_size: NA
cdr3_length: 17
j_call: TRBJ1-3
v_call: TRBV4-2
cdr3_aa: CASSQDYGDASGNTIYF
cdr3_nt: TGTGCCAGCAGCCAAGATTACGGAGACGCCTCTGGAAACACCATATATTTT

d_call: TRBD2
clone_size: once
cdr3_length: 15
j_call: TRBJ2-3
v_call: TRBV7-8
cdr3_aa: CASSSPAGRADTQYF
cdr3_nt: TGTGCCAGCAGCTCCCCAGCGGGAAGAGCAGATACGCAGTATTTT

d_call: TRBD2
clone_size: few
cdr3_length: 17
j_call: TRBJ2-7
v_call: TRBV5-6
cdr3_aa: CASSFGLAGVASYEQYF
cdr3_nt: TGTGCCAGCAGCTTTGGACTAGCGGGGGTCGCCTCCTACGAGCAGTACTTC

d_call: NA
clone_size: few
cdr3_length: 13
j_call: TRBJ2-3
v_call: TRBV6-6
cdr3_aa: CGAGATSTDTQYF
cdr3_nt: TGCGGCGCGGGGGCCACTAGCACAGATACGCAGTATTTT

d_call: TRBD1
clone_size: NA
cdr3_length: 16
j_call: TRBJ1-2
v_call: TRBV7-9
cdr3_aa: CASSPVDREIFEGYTF
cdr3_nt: TGTGCCAGCAGCCCAGTAGACAGGGAGATTTTCGAGGGCTACACCTTC

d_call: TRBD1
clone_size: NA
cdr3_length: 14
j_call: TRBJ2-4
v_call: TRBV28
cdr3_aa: CASSRDRVKNIQYF
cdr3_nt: TGTGCCAGCAGCCGGGACAGGGTTAAAAACATTCAGTACTTC

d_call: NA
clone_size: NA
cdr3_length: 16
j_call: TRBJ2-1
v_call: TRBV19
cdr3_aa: CASSILGSVSYNEQFF
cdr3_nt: TGTGCCAGTAGTATACTAGGTAGTGTTTCCTACAATGAGCAGTTCTTC

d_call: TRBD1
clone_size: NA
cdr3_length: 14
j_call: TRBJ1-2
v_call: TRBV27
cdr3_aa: CASSLSGQNYGYPF
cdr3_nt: TGTGCCAGCAGTTTATCGGGACAGAATTATGGCTACCCCTTC

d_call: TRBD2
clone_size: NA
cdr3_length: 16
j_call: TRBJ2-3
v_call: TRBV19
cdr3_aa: CASSIGLAGVRDTQYF
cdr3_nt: TGTGCCAGTAGTATAGGACTAGCGGGAGTGAGGGATACGCAGTATTTT

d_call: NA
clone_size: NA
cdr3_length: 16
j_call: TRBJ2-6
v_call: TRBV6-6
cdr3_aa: CASSYPRREGANVLTF
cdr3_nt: TGTGCCAGCAGTTACCCCCGCCGAGAGGGGGCCAACGTCCTGACTTTC

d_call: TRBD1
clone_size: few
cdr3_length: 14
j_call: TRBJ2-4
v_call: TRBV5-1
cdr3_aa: CASSATGTGTIQYF
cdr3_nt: TGCGCCAGCAGCGCCACCGGGACAGGGACCATTCAGTACTTC

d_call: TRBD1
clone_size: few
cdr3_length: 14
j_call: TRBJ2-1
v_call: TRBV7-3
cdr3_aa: CASSYTTGGREQFF
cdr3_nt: TGTGCCAGCAGCTATACCACAGGGGGCCGTGAGCAGTTCTTC

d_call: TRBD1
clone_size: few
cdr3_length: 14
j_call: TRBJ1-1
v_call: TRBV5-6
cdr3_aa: CASSLNRGDTEAFF
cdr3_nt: TGTGCCAGCAGCTTAAACAGGGGGGACACTGAAGCTTTCTTT

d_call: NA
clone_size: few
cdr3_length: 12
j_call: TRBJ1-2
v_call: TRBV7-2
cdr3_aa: CASSTQDLGYTF
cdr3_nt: TGTGCCAGCAGCACCCAGGACTTAGGCTACACCTTC

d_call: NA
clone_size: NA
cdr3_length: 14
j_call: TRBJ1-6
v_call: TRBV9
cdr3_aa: CASSVAAGDSPLHF
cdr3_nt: TGTGCCAGCAGCGTAGCGGCAGGGGATTCACCCCTCCACTTT

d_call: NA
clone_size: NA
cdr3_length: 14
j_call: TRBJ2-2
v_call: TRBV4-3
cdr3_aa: CASSQFRDTGKLFF
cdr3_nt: TGCGCCAGCAGCCAGTTTCGGGACACCGGGAAGCTGTTTTTT

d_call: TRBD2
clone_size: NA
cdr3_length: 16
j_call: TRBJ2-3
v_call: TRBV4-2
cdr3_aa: CASSQGLAGYTDTQYF
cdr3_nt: TGTGCCAGCAGCCAAGGGCTAGCGGGCTACACAGATACGCAGTATTTT

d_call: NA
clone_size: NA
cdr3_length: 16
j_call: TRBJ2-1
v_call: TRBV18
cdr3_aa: CASSPRPGVAYNEQFF
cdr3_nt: TGTGCCAGCTCCCCGCGGCCGGGAGTCGCCTACAATGAGCAGTTCTTC

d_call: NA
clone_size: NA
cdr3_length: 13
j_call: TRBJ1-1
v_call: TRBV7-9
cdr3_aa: CASSLEGNTEAFF
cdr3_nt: TGTGCCAGCAGCTTGGAGGGGAACACTGAAGCTTTCTTT

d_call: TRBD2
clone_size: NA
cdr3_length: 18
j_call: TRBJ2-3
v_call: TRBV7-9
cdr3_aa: CASSSREGQAGGTDTQYF
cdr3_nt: TGTGCCAGCAGCTCCCGCGAGGGCCAAGCGGGGGGCACAGATACGCAGTATTTT

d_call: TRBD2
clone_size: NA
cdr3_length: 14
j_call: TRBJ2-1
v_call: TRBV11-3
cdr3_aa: CASSSRTSGGEQFF
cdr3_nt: TGTGCCAGCAGCTCCCGGACTAGCGGGGGGGAGCAGTTCTTC

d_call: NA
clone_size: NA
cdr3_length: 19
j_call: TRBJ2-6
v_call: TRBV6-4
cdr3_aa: CASSDQDPGHPSGANVLTF
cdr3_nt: TGTGCCAGCAGTGACCAAGACCCGGGACATCCCTCTGGGGCCAACGTCCTGACTTTC

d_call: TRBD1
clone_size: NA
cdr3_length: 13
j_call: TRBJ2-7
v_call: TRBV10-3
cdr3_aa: CAISGDRNYEQYF
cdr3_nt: TGTGCCATCAGTGGGGACAGGAACTACGAGCAGTACTTC

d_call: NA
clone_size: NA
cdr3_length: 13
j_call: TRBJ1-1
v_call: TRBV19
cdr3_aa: CASSQQKNTEAFF
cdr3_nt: TGTGCCAGTAGCCAACAGAAGAACACTGAAGCTTTCTTT

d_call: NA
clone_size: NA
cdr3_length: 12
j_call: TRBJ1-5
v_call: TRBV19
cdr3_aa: CATGDINQPQHF
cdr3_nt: TGTGCCACCGGGGACATCAATCAGCCCCAGCATTTT

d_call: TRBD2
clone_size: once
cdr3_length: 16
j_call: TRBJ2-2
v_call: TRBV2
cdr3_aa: CASMGLAGGPNGELFF
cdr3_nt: TGTGCCAGCATGGGACTAGCGGGAGGGCCAAACGGGGAGCTGTTTTTT

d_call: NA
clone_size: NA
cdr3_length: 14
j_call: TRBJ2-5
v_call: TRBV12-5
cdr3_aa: CASGLGTAGETQYF
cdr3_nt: TGTGCTAGTGGTTTGGGGACGGCGGGGGAGACCCAGTACTTC

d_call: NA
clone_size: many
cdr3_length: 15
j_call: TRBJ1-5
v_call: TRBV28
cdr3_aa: CASSPLTGSNQPQHF
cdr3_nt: TGTGCCAGCAGTCCTCTTACAGGTAGCAATCAGCCCCAGCATTTT

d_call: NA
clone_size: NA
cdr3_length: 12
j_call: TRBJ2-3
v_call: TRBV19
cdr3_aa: CASSTAGLEKYF
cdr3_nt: TGTGCCAGTAGTACCGCGGGATTAGAAAAGTATTTT

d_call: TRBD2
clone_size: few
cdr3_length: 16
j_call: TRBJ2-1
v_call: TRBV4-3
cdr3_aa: CASSLGASGSYNEQFF
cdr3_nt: TGCGCCAGCAGCTTAGGCGCTAGCGGCTCCTACAATGAGCAGTTCTTC

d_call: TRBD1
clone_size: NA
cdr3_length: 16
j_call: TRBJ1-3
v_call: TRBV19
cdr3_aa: CASSIGQGSSGNTIYF
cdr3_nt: TGTGCCAGTAGTATCGGACAGGGGTCCTCTGGAAACACCATATATTTT

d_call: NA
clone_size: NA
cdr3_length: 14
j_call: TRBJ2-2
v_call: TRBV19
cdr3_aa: CASRLGLNTGELFF
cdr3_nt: TGTGCCAGTAGGCTAGGTCTGAACACCGGGGAGCTGTTTTTT

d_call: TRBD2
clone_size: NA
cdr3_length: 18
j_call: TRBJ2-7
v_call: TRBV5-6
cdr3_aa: CASNSAGTSGKVSYEQYF
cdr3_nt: TGTGCCAGCAACTCCGCTGGGACTAGCGGGAAGGTCTCCTACGAGCAGTACTTC

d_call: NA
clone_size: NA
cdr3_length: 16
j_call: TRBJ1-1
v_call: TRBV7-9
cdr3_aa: CARSLSGGRSNTEAFF
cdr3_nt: TGTGCCCGCAGCTTATCCGGGGGGCGGTCTAACACTGAAGCTTTCTTT

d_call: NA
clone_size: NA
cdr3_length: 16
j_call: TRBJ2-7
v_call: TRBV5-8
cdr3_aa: CASSRTRLGPGYEQYF
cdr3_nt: TGTGCCAGCAGCCGCACTCGGTTGGGGCCAGGCTACGAGCAGTACTTC